This passage covers 20 T cell receptor beta chains from one sample sequenced in a study of blood T cell repertoires in COVID-19. Clones were read by immunoSEQ multiplex PCR, and TCRdb kept only the in-frame ones, dropping some. Among about 140,000 clones listed, less than 85% were seen once. The sequenced sample was peripheral blood. These receptors originate from a human donor in a cohort sampled during active COVID-19.

The gene calls are TRBV2 and TRBJ2-3; no firm D call. In germline, CDR1 is SNHLY, CDR2 FYNNEI. The CDR3 is made up of 14 amino acids. Deletions cut 7 bases from V and 2 bases from J, with 13 bases between. The CDR3 coding sequence is TGTGCCAGCAATCAGGTTTCCCCCACAGATACGCAGTATTTT. It translates to CASNQVSPTDTQYF.

This rearrangement joins TRBV6-2 or TRBV6-3 to TRBJ2-5; D unresolved. The V end lost 0 bases, the J end lost 5 bases, and 7 bases lay between the germline ends. From germline, CDR1 is MNHEY and CDR2 SVGEGT. The CDR3 runs 13 residues. The CDR3, as DNA: TGTGCCAGCAGTTACTCGAACGGGGAGACCCAGTACTTC. This encodes CASSYSNGETQYF.

This sequence joins TRBV7-2 and TRBJ1-5; 7 bases line up with TRBD1. V lost 1 base, J lost 4 bases, and 4 bases stayed unmatched. The CDR3 length is 15 residues. Looked up from germline, CDR1 is SGHTA and CDR2 is FQGNSA. CDR3 sequence reads: CASSLDAGGNQPQHF. The CDR3 DNA follows: TGTGCCAGCAGCTTAGATGCAGGGGGAAATCAGCCCCAGCATTTT.

The chain joins TRBV13 to TRBJ2-7; TRBD1 aligns across 10 bases. Germline V gene data show CDR1 as PRHDT and CDR2 as FYEKMQ (reference sequence). With 4 bases clipped from V and 4 bases from J, the junction kept 4 bases outside the gene matches. This CDR3 is 14 amino acids long. The CDR3: CASSWRDRGYEQYF. CDR3 nucleotide sequence: TGTGCCAGCAGCTGGCGGGACAGGGGTTACGAGCAGTACTTC.

The chain is built from TRBV11-2 and TRBJ2-1; D gene unclear. The CDR3 covers 13 residues. CDR1 and CDR2 from the germline V gene are SGHAT and FQNNGV. Trimming stripped 3 bases from V and 10 bases from J, with 13 bases between. The CDR3 reads CASSLNTPTEQFF. The CDR3 nucleotides read TGTGCCAGCAGCTTGAATACTCCCACGGAGCAGTTCTTC.

V gene TRBV9 combines with J gene TRBJ2-5; tentative D call: TRBD1 (6 bases). This CDR3 comprises 14 residues. CDR1 and CDR2 (germline): SGDLS, YYNGEE. V was trimmed by 0 bases and J by 7 bases, leaving 13 bases between them. CDR3: CASSVAEEGVTQYF. In DNA, the CDR3 is TGTGCCAGCAGCGTAGCTGAAGAGGGGGTGACCCAGTACTTC.

A few counts support this clone. The chain couples TRBV5-1 to TRBJ2-3, with D possibly being TRBD1 (5 bases). CDR3 size: 18 residues. Germline CDR1 and CDR2: SGHRS and YFSETQ. V lost 0 bases, J lost 2 bases, and 19 bases lay in between. The CDR3 DNA reads TGCGCCAGCAGCTTGGACAGGAAGACCCTTACCAACACAGATACGCAGTATTTT. Protein product: CASSLDRKTLTNTDTQYF.

The chain recombines TRBV20-1 with TRBJ2-3, with 9 bases identical to TRBD2. CDR3 length: 14 amino acids. The germline V gene encodes CDR1 DFQATT and CDR2 SNEGSKA (reference sequence). Trimming took 6 bases from V and 2 from J; bases not matched to a gene: 6. CDR3 in DNA: TGCAGTGCCAGTAGCGGGGGCACCACAGATACGCAGTATTTT. This gives the protein CSASSGGTTDTQYF.

The rearrangement links TRBV2 to TRBJ2-3; maybe TRBD2 (8 bases). The V end was cut by 3 bases, the J end by 4 bases, with 38 bases between. Germline V gene lookup returns CDR1 SNHLY and CDR2 FYNNEI. The CDR3 consists of 23 residues. This chain's CDR3 is CASSDPRSQPDRDSGGGADTQYF. As DNA, the CDR3 is TGTGCCAGCAGTGATCCCCGATCCCAGCCAGACAGGGACAGCGGGGGTGGGGCAGATACGCAGTATTTT.

This rearrangement joins TRBV6-1 to TRBJ1-5; 7 bases line up with TRBD1. V gave up 2 bases and J gave up 7 bases; unmatched junction bases: 5. Germline V gene sequence: CDR1 MNHNS, CDR2 SASEGT. The CDR3 totals 14 residues. The CDR3 nucleotides are TGTGCCAGCAGTGAAAGACAGGGAGGCCAGCCCCAGCATTTT. Translating it yields CASSERQGGQPQHF.

The chain uses TRBV7-3 and TRBJ2-7; TRBD1 is a possible D gene (5 bases). This CDR3 region has 15 residues. Germline V lookup: CDR1 SGHTA, CDR2 FQGTGA. Trimming stripped 1 base from V and 3 bases from J, with 13 bases between. This CDR3 is CASSLMGQGGYEQYF. In DNA, the CDR3 is TGTGCCAGCAGCTTAATGGGCCAGGGCGGCTACGAGCAGTACTTC.

The chain is built from TRBV5-4 and TRBJ1-6; D possibly corresponds to TRBD1 (5 bases). The CDR3 covers 15 residues. CDR1 SGHNT and CDR2 YYREEE come from the germline V gene (reference sequence). Between the trimmed V and J ends, which lost 4 bases and 6 bases, there was a span of 14 bases. The chain's CDR3 is CASSPQDGFNSPLHF. CDR3 bases: TGTGCCAGCAGCCCACAGGACGGATTTAATTCACCCCTCCACTTT.

This clone was observed a few times. V gene TRBV19 combines with J gene TRBJ2-5, with 9 bases matching TRBD2. The CDR3 has 14 residues. V shed 2 bases and J 5 bases; nucleotides not matched to a gene: 3. Germline V gives CDR1 LNHDA, CDR2 SQIVND (reference sequence). The CDR3 spells CASSIIAGVETQYF. The CDR3 region has the DNA TGTGCCAGTAGTATAATAGCGGGGGTGGAGACCCAGTACTTC.

The chain links TRBV7-9 to TRBJ2-6, with 7 bases that match TRBD1. Germline V lookup: CDR1 SEHNR, CDR2 FQNEAQ (reference sequence). J gave up 0 bases and V 5 bases, and 10 bases lay outside the gene matches. The CDR3 spans 18 residues. In DNA form, the CDR3 reads TGTGCCAGCAGCCTGTACAGGGGTACTAACTCTGGGGCCAACGTCCTGACTTTC. It encodes CASSLYRGTNSGANVLTF. Variable domain in full (rest from reference TRBV7-9 and TRBJ2-6): DTGVSQNPRHKITKRGQNVTFRCDPISEHNRLYWYRQTLGQGPEFLTYFQNEAQLEKSRLLSDRFSAERPKGSFSTLEIQRTEQGDSAMYLCASSLYRGTNSGANVLTFGAGSRLTVL.

This clone has just one count. This sequence joins TRBV4-1 and TRBJ2-2; 8 nucleotides line up with TRBD1. After removal of 3 bases from V and 6 bases from J, the junction contained 9 bases not matched to a gene. CDR3 length equals 16 residues. From germline, CDR1 is MGHRA and CDR2 YSYEKL. This CDR3 is CASSQTGTGFAGELFF. The DNA for the CDR3 is TGCGCCAGCAGCCAGACAGGGACAGGATTTGCCGGGGAGCTGTTTTTT.

The V and J genes are TRBV6-5 and TRBJ2-3; weak D call: TRBD2 (6 bases). The germline CDR1 and CDR2 sequences are MNHEY and SVGAGI. V lost 8 bases and J lost 5, with 11 bases in between. This CDR3 spans 12 amino acids. CDR3: CASSGGLDTQYF. In nucleotides, the CDR3 is TGTGCCAGCTCCGGGGGTTTAGATACGCAGTATTTT.

The chain carries TRBV11-2 and TRBJ1-2; D possibly corresponds to TRBD1 (5 bases). The CDR3 consists of 14 residues. V gave up 0 bases and J gave up 2 bases, with 7 bases separating them. CDR1 SGHAT and CDR2 FQNNGV come from the germline V gene. CDR3 sequence reads: CASSLDPGNYGYTF. In DNA form, the CDR3 reads TGTGCCAGCAGCTTAGATCCAGGGAACTATGGCTACACCTTC.

The genes are TRBV7-2 and TRBJ1-2; 8 nucleotides agree with TRBD1. The length of the CDR3 is 15 residues. Germline lookup yields CDR1 SGHTA and CDR2 FQGNSA. After removal of 5 bases from V and 4 bases from J, the junction contained 9 bases not matched to a gene. CDR3 coding DNA: TGTGCCAGCAGCCGGGACAGGAAAAGCTCCTATGGCTACACCTTC. Translating gives CASSRDRKSSYGYTF.

DNA of the CDR3: TGCGCCAGCAGCCCCGGCCTGGGACAGGGCTCCTACGAGCAGTACTTC. Protein: CASSPGLGQGSYEQYF. This chain joins TRBV5-1 and TRBJ2-7; TRBD1 matches 9 bases. The V and J ends lost 4 bases and 0 bases, in that order; junction bases with no gene match: 8. Germline V gene lookup returns CDR1 SGHRS and CDR2 YFSETQ. The CDR3 covers 16 residues.

V and J are TRBV7-3 and TRBJ2-3; 8 bases line up with TRBD2. This CDR3 region has 14 residues. Germline V gene sequence: CDR1 SGHTA, CDR2 FQGTGA. Trimming at V came to 0 bases and at J to 7 bases, leaving 3 bases not matched to a gene. The CDR3: CASSLTGGAYTQYF. The CDR3 DNA sequence: TGTGCCAGCAGCTTAACCGGGGGGGCATATACGCAGTATTTT.